Following are 19 T cell receptor beta chains from one sample sequenced in a study of control samples from healthy donors and cancer patients. Assay used: immunoSEQ multiplex PCR; TCRdb lists only in-frame clones, some missing. The table records 53,000 or so clones, 87% of them present only once. The sample comprised PBMCs. The receptors originated from a man aged 55 to 69 with head and neck cancer.

The chain recombines TRBV23-1 with TRBJ2-5, with D possibly TRBD2 on 5 matching bases. TRBV23-1 is flagged as an ORF with uncertain function. V was clipped by 11 bases and J by 1 base, with 11 bases between them. The CDR3 is 12 amino acids. The CDR3 DNA is TGCGCCCGGAGAGGGATCCAAGAGACCCAGTACTTC. Its translation: CARRGIQETQYF.

V and J are TRBV15 and TRBJ2-5; 11 bases match TRBD2. The V segment lost 0 bases and the J segment 4 bases; nucleotides outside the gene matches: 4. Germline V CDR1 and CDR2: LNHNV, YYDKDF (reference sequence). This CDR3 region has 16 residues. The CDR3, as DNA: TGTGCCACCAGCAGAGATCTGACTAGCGGGGTAGAGACCCAGTACTTC. Protein: CATSRDLTSGVETQYF.

V and J are TRBV7-2 and TRBJ1-1; D gene ambiguous. CDR1 is SGHTA, CDR2 FQGNSA, per germline. This CDR3 is 13 amino acids long. The V end was cut by 5 bases, the J end by 3 bases, with 10 bases between. This CDR3 is CASSQTPYTEAFF. The CDR3 coding sequence is TGTGCCAGCAGCCAAACCCCTTACACTGAAGCTTTCTTT.

The J gene is TRBJ2-2, the V gene TRBV5-1; D unclear. In germline, CDR1 is SGHRS, CDR2 YFSETQ. This CDR3 contains 15 residues. V lost 0 bases and J 3 bases, leaving 9 bases between the germline ends. This CDR3 is CASSLGNIDTGELFF. For the CDR3, the DNA is TGCGCCAGCAGCTTGGGGAACATAGACACCGGGGAGCTGTTTTTT.

This clone counts as medium-sized. The chain carries TRBV6-5 and TRBJ2-5; tentatively, D is TRBD2 (5 bases). Germline assignment: CDR1 MNHEY and CDR2 SVGAGI. This CDR3 region has 14 residues. Trimming removed 6 bases at V and 0 bases at J, with 11 bases between. CDR3: CASSVSDDQETQYF. The CDR3 DNA sequence: TGTGCCAGCAGCGTTAGCGATGACCAAGAGACCCAGTACTTC.

The V call is TRBV3-1 (or the pseudogene TRBV3-2), the J call TRBJ1-2; perhaps TRBD1 as D (5 bases). Deletions cut 1 base from V and 5 bases from J, with 8 bases between. Germline assignment: CDR1 LGHDT and CDR2 YNNKEL (reference sequence). CDR3 length: 13 residues. The chain's CDR3 is CASSQVGGYGYTF. CDR3 DNA: TGTGCCAGCAGCCAAGTCGGGGGTTATGGCTACACCTTC.

The CDR3 here is CASSPRGGQTNTGELFF. The DNA of the CDR3 is TGTGCCAGCAGCCCCCGAGGGGGACAGACGAACACCGGGGAGCTGTTTTTT. The rearrangement links TRBV9 to TRBJ2-2; 7 nucleotides agree with TRBD1. Looked up from germline, CDR1 is SGDLS and CDR2 is YYNGEE. The CDR3 is made up of 17 amino acids. The J segment lost 0 bases and the V segment lost 4 bases, leaving 9 bases of the junction unmatched.

The chain uses TRBV10-3 and TRBJ1-1, with D possibly being TRBD1 (5 bases). The V end was cut by 3 bases, the J end by 5 bases, with 10 bases between. Germline V gives CDR1 ENHRY, CDR2 SYGVKD. The CDR3 spans 13 residues. The CDR3 is CAISDREGTEAFF. The CDR3 bases are TGTGCCATCAGTGACAGGGAAGGGACTGAAGCTTTCTTT.

This chain connects TRBV19 to TRBJ2-2, with 8 nucleotides matching TRBD1. V lost 5 bases and J lost 3; bases outside the gene matches: 8. CDR1 and CDR2 from the germline V gene are LNHDA and SQIVND (reference sequence). This CDR3 has 16 amino acids. CDR3 bases: TGTGCCAGTAGTTCTCGGACAGGGCTGCACACCGGGGAGCTGTTTTTT. It translates to CASSSRTGLHTGELFF.

The V and J genes are TRBV28 and TRBJ1-2; 11 bases agree with TRBD1. This CDR3 spans 15 amino acids. In germline, CDR1 is MDHEN, CDR2 SYDVKM. Trimming removed 6 bases from V and 2 bases from J; junction bases left unmatched: 5. CDR3 nucleotide sequence: TGTGCCAGCAGATGGACAGGGGGCTCCAACTATGGCTACACCTTC. Protein: CASRWTGGSNYGYTF.

The chain joins TRBV19 to TRBJ1-1; D is undetermined. V was clipped by 4 bases and J by 2 bases, with 14 bases between them. Germline CDR1 reads LNHDA; CDR2 reads SQIVND (reference sequence). CDR3 length: 15 residues. CDR3 residues: CASSNPTKKNTEAFF. The CDR3 DNA follows: TGTGCCAGTAGTAACCCCACGAAAAAAAACACTGAAGCTTTCTTT.

This clone was picked up a small number of times. V usage is TRBV6-1 and J usage is TRBJ2-7; perhaps TRBD2 as D (6 bases). This CDR3 contains 13 residues. Trimming took 3 bases from V and 4 from J, leaving 10 bases between them. Per the germline V gene, CDR1 is MNHNS and CDR2 is SASEGT. The DNA of the CDR3 is TGTGCCAGCAGTGATACAAGCGGGTACGAGCAGTACTTC. The encoded protein is CASSDTSGYEQYF.

The CDR3, as DNA: TGTGCCAGCAGCTCCCGGACAGGGGGCGAAAACACCATATATTTT. It codes for CASSSRTGGENTIYF. The chain uses TRBV7-9 and TRBJ1-3, with 11 bases matching TRBD1. This CDR3 has 15 residues. Germline loops: CDR1 SEHNR, CDR2 FQNEAQ (reference sequence). With V trimmed by 4 bases and J by 6 bases, 5 bases remained unmatched.

This chain links TRBV19 with TRBJ2-5, with 8 nucleotides matching TRBD2. CDR3 length equals 14 residues. In germline, CDR1 is LNHDA, CDR2 SQIVND (reference sequence). The J segment lost 3 bases and the V segment lost 3 bases, leaving 3 bases of the junction unmatched. The CDR3 DNA reads TGTGCCAGTAGTATGAGGCGGGGGGAAGAGACCCAGTACTTC. This translates into CASSMRRGEETQYF. Variable domain in full (rest from reference TRBV19 and TRBJ2-5): DGGITQSPKYLFRKEGQNVTLSCEQNLNHDAMYWYRQDPGQGLRLIYYSQIVNDFQKGDIAEGYSVSREKKESFPLTVTSAQKNPTAFYLCASSMRRGEETQYFGPGTRLLVL.

The rearrangement joins TRBV28 to TRBJ2-2; D possibly corresponds to TRBD2 (7 bases). The ends were cut back, 5 bases at V and 2 bases at J, with 15 bases in the middle. Germline CDR1 and CDR2: MDHEN and SYDVKM. The CDR3 length is 16 residues. This CDR3 is CASSDPGGANTGELFF. In nucleotides, the CDR3 is TGTGCCAGCAGTGACCCGGGGGGCGCCAACACCGGGGAGCTGTTTTTT.

CDR3 DNA sequence: TGTGCCAGCAGTTCCGGACGGAGAAGTGGCTACACCTTC. This sequence encodes CASSSGRRSGYTF. The rearrangement joins TRBV6-5 to TRBJ1-2; D is undetermined. Trimming shortened V by 4 bases and J by 7 bases, and 13 bases separated the two germline ends. CDR3 length: 13 residues. Germline loops: CDR1 MNHEY, CDR2 SVGAGI.

This chain links TRBV5-1 with TRBJ2-5, with 8 bases aligning to TRBD1. This CDR3 contains 17 residues. Germline CDR1 SGHRS, CDR2 YFSETQ. Trimming cost V 4 bases and J 5 bases; bases outside gene matches: 16. CDR3 in amino acids: CASSPYNGQGKPETQYF. CDR3 in DNA: TGCGCCAGCAGCCCATACAATGGACAGGGTAAGCCGGAGACCCAGTACTTC.

The chain couples TRBV12-3 or TRBV12-4 to TRBJ1-2; maybe TRBD1 (6 bases). Trimming took 7 bases from V and 4 from J, leaving 7 bases between them. CDR3 size: 11 residues. CDR3 sequence reads: CASTQGYGYTF. The CDR3 nucleotides are TGTGCCAGCACACAGGGCTATGGCTACACCTTC.

This clone has just a few counts. This rearrangement joins TRBV4-3 to TRBJ2-2; no firm D call. Trimming took off 1 base at V and 9 bases at J, with 15 bases between the two ends. CDR1 is LGHNA and CDR2 is YSLEER in the germline V gene. This CDR3 spans 15 amino acids. CDR3 nucleotides: TGCGCCAGCAGCCAAGGGAAGGAAAGACGTAGGGAGCTGTTTTTT. Its protein is CASSQGKERRRELFF.